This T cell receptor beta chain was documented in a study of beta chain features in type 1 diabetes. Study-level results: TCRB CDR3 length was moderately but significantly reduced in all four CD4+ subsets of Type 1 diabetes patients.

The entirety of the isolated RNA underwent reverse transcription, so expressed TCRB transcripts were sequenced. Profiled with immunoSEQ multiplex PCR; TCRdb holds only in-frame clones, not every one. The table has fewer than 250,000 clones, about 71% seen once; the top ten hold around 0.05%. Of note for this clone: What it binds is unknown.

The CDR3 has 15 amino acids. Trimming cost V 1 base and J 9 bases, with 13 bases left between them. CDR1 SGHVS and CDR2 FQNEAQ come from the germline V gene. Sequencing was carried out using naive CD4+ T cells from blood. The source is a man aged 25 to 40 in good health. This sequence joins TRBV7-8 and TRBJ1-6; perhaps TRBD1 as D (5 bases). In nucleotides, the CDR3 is TGTGCCAGCAGCTTAGGTTTCAGTGGGGGTTCACCCCTCCACTTT. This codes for CASSLGFSGGSPLHF.